The 10 T cell receptor beta chains presented below share a single source sample, sequenced in a study of post-analysis software for immune sequencing data. General study points: TRBV5-6, TRBV5-1 and TRBV20-1 were among 4 or 5 TRBV segments more frequent in patients than controls.

For these TCRs, the target antigens are not known. Unique molecular identifiers were carried by the TCR beta cDNA libraries. TCRdb called the PCR reads again in MiXCR, with one record for every CDR3 protein. Seen here are some 800,000 distinct CDR3 sequences, roughly 46% observed once, and the top ten hold roughly 4.9%. Sample: blood. The receptors here all came from a girl aged 10 to 17 with multiple sclerosis.

In this sample, this clonotype turned up many times. This chain links TRBV9 with TRBJ2-7; D gene unclear. Trimming stripped 3 bases from V and 2 bases from J, with 9 bases between. Germline assignment: CDR1 SGDLS and CDR2 YYNGEE. There are 13 residues in the CDR3. In DNA form, the CDR3 reads TGTGCCAGCAGCGCAGGAACTACCTACGAGCAGTACTTC. It codes for CASSAGTTYEQYF.

The genes are TRBV7-2 and TRBJ2-5, with 7 bases matching TRBD1. The CDR3 totals 15 residues. Germline V gene lookup returns CDR1 SGHTA and CDR2 FQGNSA. V shed 2 bases, J shed 1 base, and the junction held 4 bases outside the gene matches. The CDR3 here is CASSLSGTVQETQYF. The CDR3 nucleotides are TGTGCCAGCAGCTTATCTGGGACAGTCCAAGAGACCCAGTACTTC. The full variable domain, its missing parts supplied by reference TRBV7-2 and TRBJ2-5, is GAGVSQSPSNKVTEKGKDVELRCDPISGHTALYWYRQSLGQGLEFLIYFQGNSAPDKSGLPSDRFSAERTGGSVSTLTIQRTQQEDSAVYLCASSLSGTVQETQYFGPGTRLLVL.

The CDR3, as DNA: TGTGCCAGCAGCCTCGTAGGACTAGCGGGGTTCTACGAGCAGTACTTC. It specifies CASSLVGLAGFYEQYF. The genes are TRBV7-2 and TRBJ2-7; 12 bases agree with TRBD2. The CDR3 is 16 amino acids. Unmatched junction bases numbered 8, after V lost 5 bases and J lost 3 bases. Germline CDR1 SGHTA, CDR2 FQGNSA.

This clonotype came up once. The V call is TRBV4-3, the J call TRBJ2-7, with TRBD1 as a possible D gene (6 bases). Germline CDR1 LGHNA, CDR2 YSLEER. The CDR3 covers 14 residues. V lost 0 bases, J lost 3 bases, and 9 bases lay in between. The CDR3 region is CASSQDGGHYEQYF. For the CDR3, the DNA is TGCGCCAGCAGCCAAGATGGGGGACACTACGAGCAGTACTTC.

This chain links TRBV5-8 with TRBJ2-2; tentatively, D is TRBD2 (5 bases). Germline V gene lookup returns CDR1 SGHTS and CDR2 YDEGEE. Trimming left V 0 bases short and J 6 bases short, with 9 bases between. The CDR3 is 14 amino acids. CDR3 amino acids: CASSLDRGPGELFF. The CDR3, as DNA: TGTGCCAGCAGCTTGGACCGGGGTCCCGGGGAGCTGTTTTTT.

This clonotype appeared a few times. The chain uses TRBV11-2 and TRBJ2-3; D perhaps matches TRBD2 (5 bases). The V end was cut by 4 bases, the J end by 6 bases, with 17 bases between. The CDR3 is 15 residues long. Germline V gene lookup returns CDR1 SGHAT and CDR2 FQNNGV. Here the CDR3 DNA reads TGTGCCAGCAGCTCAGAGCTAGAGGGTGCGGATACGCAGTATTTT. It yields the protein CASSSELEGADTQYF. The whole variable domain, filled in from reference TRBV11-2 and TRBJ2-3, reads EAGVAQSPRYKIIEKRQSVAFWCNPISGHATLYWYQQILGQGPKLLIQFQNNGVVDDSQLPKDRFSAERLKGVDSTLKIQPAKLEDSAVYLCASSSELEGADTQYFGPGTRLTVL.

This sequence joins TRBV7-9 and TRBJ2-1; D not resolved. The CDR3 runs to 14 residues. Germline values: CDR1 SEHNR, CDR2 FQNEAQ (reference sequence). The ends were cut back, 6 bases at V and 4 bases at J, with 13 bases in the middle. CDR3 coding DNA: TGTGCCAGCAGACCTTCTGACCCGTACAATGAGCAGTTCTTC. As protein: CASRPSDPYNEQFF.

The genes are TRBV11-2 and TRBJ2-1; D unresolved. Germline V gene lookup returns CDR1 SGHAT and CDR2 FQNNGV. V was shortened by 5 bases and J by 9 bases, with 23 bases between the two germline ends. The CDR3 contains 16 residues. CDR3 loop: CASSPRWSPFLGEQFF. In DNA form, the CDR3 reads TGTGCCAGCAGCCCCCGGTGGAGTCCTTTCCTGGGTGAGCAGTTCTTC.

This sequence joins TRBV6-6 and TRBJ2-1, with D perhaps TRBD2 (6 bases). From germline, CDR1 is MNHNY and CDR2 SVGAGI (reference sequence). There are 16 residues in the CDR3. The V end was cut by 5 bases, the J end by 1 base, with 15 bases between. The CDR3 sequence: CASSPPSSASYNEQFF. The CDR3 nucleotides are TGTGCCAGCAGTCCCCCCTCTAGCGCTTCCTACAATGAGCAGTTCTTC.

The table lists this clonotype with a few counts. This chain uses TRBV12-3 or TRBV12-4 with TRBJ2-7; 8 bases line up with TRBD2. V dropped 8 bases and J dropped 6; count of bases not matched to a gene: 6. There are 12 residues in the CDR3. This CDR3 reads CASVGAGGEQYF. Here the CDR3 DNA reads TGTGCCAGCGTGGGGGCGGGAGGCGAGCAGTACTTC.